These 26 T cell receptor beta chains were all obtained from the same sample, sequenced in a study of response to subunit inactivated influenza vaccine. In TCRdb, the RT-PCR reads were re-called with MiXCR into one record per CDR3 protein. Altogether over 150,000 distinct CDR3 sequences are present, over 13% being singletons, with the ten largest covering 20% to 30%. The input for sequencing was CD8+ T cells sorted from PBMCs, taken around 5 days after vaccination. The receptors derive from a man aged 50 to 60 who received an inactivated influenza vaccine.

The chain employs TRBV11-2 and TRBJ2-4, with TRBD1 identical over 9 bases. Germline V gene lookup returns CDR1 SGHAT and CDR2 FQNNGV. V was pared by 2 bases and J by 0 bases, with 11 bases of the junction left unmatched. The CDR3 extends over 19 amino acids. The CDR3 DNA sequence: TGTGCCAGCAGCTTATATTGGGACAGGGACATCTTAGCCAAAAACATTCAGTACTTC. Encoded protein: CASSLYWDRDILAKNIQYF. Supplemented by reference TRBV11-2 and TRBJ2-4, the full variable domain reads EAGVAQSPRYKIIEKRQSVAFWCNPISGHATLYWYQQILGQGPKLLIQFQNNGVVDDSQLPKDRFSAERLKGVDSTLKIQPAKLEDSAVYLCASSLYWDRDILAKNIQYFGAGTRLSVL.

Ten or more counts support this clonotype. The CDR3 nucleotides read TGTGCCAGCAGCCAAGAACCAGCGAATGAGCAGTTCTTC. It yields the protein CASSQEPANEQFF. The V and J genes are TRBV4-2 and TRBJ2-1; D unresolved. Per the germline V gene, CDR1 is LGHNA and CDR2 is YNFKEQ. The CDR3 covers 13 residues. V was shortened by 0 bases and J by 7 bases, with 7 bases between the two germline ends.

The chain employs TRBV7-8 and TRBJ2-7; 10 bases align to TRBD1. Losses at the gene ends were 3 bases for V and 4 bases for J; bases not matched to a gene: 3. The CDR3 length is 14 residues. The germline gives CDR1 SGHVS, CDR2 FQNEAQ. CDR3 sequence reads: CASSLGQGTYEQYF. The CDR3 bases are TGTGCCAGCAGCTTGGGACAGGGGACTTACGAGCAGTACTTC.

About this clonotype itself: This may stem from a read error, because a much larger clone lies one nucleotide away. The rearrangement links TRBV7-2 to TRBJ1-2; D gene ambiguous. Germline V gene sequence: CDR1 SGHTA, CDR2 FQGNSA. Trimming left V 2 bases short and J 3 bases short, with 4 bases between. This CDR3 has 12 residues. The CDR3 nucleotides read TGTGCCAGCAGCTTACGGGACTATGGCTACACCTTC. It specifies CASSLRDYGYTF.

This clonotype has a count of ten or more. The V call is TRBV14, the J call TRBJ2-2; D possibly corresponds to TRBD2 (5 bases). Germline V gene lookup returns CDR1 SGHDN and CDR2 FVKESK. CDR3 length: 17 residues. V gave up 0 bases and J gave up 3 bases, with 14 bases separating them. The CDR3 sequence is CASSQDSSPGYTGELFF. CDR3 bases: TGTGCCAGCAGCCAAGATTCTTCACCGGGGTACACCGGGGAGCTGTTTTTT.

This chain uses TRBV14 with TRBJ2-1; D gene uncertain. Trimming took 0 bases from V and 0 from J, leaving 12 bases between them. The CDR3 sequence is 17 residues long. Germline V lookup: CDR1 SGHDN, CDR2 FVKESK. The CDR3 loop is CASSQDPGWSSYNEQFF. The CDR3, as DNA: TGTGCCAGCAGCCAAGATCCGGGTTGGAGCTCCTACAATGAGCAGTTCTTC.

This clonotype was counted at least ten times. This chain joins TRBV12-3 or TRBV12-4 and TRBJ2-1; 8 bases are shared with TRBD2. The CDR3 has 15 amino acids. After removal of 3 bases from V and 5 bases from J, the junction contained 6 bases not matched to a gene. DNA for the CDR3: TGTGCCAGCAGTTTCCCGGGACTAGTACACAATGAGCAGTTCTTC. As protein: CASSFPGLVHNEQFF.

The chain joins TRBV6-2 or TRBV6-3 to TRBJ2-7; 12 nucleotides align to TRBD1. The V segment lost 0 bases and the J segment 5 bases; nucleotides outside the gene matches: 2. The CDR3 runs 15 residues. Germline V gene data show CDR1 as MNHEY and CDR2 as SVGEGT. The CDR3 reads CASSYSGQGANEQYF. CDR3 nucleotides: TGTGCCAGCAGTTACTCGGGACAGGGGGCCAACGAGCAGTACTTC.

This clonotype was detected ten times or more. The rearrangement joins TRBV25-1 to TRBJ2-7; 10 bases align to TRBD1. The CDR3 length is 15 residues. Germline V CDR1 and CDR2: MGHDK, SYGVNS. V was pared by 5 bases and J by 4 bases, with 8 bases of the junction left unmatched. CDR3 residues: CASSPGQGTYYEQYF. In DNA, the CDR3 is TGTGCCAGCAGTCCGGGACAGGGGACCTATTACGAGCAGTACTTC.

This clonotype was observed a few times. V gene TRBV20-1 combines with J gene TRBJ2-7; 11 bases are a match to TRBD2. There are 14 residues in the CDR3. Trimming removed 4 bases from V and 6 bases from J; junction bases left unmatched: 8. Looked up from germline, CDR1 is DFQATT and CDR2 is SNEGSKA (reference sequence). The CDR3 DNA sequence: TGCAGTGCTATATTGCTACTAGCGGGAGCCGAGCAGTACTTC. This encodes CSAILLLAGAEQYF.

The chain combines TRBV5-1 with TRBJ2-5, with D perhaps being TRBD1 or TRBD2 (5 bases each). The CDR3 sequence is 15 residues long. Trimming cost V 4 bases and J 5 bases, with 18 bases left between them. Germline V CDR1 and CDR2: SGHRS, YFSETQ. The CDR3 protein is CASSLTGTEKETQYF. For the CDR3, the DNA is TGCGCCAGCAGCCTCACCGGGACGGAGAAGGAGACCCAGTACTTC.

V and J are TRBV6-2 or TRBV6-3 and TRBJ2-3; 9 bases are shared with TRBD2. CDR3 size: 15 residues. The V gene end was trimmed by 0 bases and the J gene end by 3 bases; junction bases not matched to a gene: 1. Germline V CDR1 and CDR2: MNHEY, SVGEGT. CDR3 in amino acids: CASSYSSGRTDTQYF. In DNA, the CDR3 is TGTGCCAGCAGTTACTCGAGCGGGAGGACAGATACGCAGTATTTT.

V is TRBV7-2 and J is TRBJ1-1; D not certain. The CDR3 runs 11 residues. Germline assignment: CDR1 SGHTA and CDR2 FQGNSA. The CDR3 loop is CAGATGIEAFF. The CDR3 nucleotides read TGTGCTGGAGCGACCGGGATAGAAGCTTTCTTT.

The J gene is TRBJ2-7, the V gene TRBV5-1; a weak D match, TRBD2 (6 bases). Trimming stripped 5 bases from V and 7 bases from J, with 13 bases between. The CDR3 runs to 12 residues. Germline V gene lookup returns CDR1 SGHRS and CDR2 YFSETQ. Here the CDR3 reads CASRGDSEEQYF. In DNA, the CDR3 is TGCGCCAGCAGGGGGGACTCAGAGGAGCAGTACTTC.

The CDR3 sequence is CASGLPRDRVNYGYTF. For the CDR3, the DNA is TGTGCTAGTGGTTTGCCTAGGGACAGGGTTAACTATGGCTACACCTTC. The chain recombines TRBV12-5 with TRBJ1-2; 9 bases are a match to TRBD1. Per germline, CDR1 LGHNT and CDR2 FRNRAP. The ends lost 2 bases at V and 1 base at J; junction bases unmatched: 5. The CDR3 length is 16 residues.

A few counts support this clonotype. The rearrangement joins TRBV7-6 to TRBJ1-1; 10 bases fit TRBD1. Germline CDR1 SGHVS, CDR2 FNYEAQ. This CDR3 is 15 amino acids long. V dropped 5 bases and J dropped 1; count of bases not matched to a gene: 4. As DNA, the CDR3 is TGTGCCAGCAGCCCGCGGACAGGGGGGAACACTGAAGCTTTCTTT. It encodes CASSPRTGGNTEAFF.

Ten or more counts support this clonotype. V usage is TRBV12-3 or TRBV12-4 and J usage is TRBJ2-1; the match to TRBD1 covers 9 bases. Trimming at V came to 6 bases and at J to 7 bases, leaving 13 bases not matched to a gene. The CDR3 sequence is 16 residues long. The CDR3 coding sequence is TGTGCCAGCAGCAAACGCATCGGGACAGGGATGAATGAGCAGTTCTTC. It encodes CASSKRIGTGMNEQFF.

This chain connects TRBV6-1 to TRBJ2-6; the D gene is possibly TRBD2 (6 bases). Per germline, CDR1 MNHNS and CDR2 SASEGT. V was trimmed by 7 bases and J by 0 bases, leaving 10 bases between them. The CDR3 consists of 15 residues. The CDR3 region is CASTEGPSGANVLTF. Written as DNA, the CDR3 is TGTGCCAGCACGGAGGGCCCCTCTGGGGCCAACGTCCTGACTTTC.

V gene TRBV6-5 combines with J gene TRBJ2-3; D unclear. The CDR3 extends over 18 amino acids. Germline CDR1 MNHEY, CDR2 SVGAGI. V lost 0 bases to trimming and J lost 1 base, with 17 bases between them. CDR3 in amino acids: CASSYSPSAASGTDTQYF. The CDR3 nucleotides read TGTGCCAGCAGTTACTCCCCTAGTGCAGCATCTGGCACAGATACGCAGTATTTT.

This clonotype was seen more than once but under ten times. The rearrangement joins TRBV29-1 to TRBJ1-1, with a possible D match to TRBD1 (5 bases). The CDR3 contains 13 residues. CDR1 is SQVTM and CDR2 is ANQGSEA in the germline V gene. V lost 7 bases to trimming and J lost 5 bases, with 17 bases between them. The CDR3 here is CSGTTPGGTEAFF. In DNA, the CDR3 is TGCAGCGGCACGACCCCCGGGGGAACTGAAGCTTTCTTT.

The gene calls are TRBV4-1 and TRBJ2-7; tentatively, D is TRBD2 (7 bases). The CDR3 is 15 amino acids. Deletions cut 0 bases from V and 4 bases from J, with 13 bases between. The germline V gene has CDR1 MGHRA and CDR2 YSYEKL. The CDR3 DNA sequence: TGCGCCAGCAGCCAAGAGGTGGGGGGGGCTTACGAGCAGTACTTC. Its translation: CASSQEVGGAYEQYF.

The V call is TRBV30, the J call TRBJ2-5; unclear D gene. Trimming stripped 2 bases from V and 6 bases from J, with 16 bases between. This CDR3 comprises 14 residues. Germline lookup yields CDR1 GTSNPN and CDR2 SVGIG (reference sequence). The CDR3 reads CAWSRPPQRQTQYF. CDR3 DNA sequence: TGTGCCTGGAGTCGTCCCCCTCAACGGCAGACCCAGTACTTC.

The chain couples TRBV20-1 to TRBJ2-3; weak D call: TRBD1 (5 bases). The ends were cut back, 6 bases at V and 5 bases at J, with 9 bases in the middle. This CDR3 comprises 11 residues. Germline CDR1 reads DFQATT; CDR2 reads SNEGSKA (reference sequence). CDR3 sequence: CSAQGIDTQYF. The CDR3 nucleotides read TGCAGTGCCCAGGGAATAGATACGCAGTATTTT.

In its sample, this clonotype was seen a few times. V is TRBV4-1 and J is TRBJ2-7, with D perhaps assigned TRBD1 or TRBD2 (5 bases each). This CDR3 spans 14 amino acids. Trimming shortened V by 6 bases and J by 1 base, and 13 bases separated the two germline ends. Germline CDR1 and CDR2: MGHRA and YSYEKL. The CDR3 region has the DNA TGCGCCAGCAGACCTGAAGAGGGGTCCTACGAGCAGTACTTC. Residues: CASRPEEGSYEQYF.

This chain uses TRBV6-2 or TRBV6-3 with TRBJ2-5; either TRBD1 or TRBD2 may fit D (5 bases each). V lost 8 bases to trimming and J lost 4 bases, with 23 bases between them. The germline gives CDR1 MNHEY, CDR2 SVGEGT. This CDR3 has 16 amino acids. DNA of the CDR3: TGTGCCAGCCGATGGGGGTATCGCCCGCTTGGAGAGACCCAGTACTTC. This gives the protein CASRWGYRPLGETQYF.

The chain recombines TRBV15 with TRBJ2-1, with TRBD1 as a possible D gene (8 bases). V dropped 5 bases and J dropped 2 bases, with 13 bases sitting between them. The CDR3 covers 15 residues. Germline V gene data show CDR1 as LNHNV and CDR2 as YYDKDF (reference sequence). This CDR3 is CATSYRGGPYNEQFF. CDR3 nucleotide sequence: TGTGCCACCAGCTACAGGGGGGGCCCCTACAATGAGCAGTTCTTC.